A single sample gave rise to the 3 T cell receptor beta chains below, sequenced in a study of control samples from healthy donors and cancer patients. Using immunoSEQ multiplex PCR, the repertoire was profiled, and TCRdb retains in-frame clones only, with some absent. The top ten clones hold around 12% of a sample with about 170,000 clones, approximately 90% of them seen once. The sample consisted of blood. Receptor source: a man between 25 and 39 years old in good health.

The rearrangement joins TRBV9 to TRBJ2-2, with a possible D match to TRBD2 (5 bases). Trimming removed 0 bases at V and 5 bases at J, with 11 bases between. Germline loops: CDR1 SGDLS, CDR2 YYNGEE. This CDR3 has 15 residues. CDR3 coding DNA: TGTGCCAGCAGCGTAGGAGGTGGGGAGACCGGGGAGCTGTTTTTT. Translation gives CASSVGGGETGELFF. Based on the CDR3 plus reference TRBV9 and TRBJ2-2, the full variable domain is DSGVTQTPKHLITATGQRVTLRCSPRSGDLSVYWYQQSLDQGLQFLIQYYNGEERAKGNILERFSAQQFPDLHSELNLSSLELGDSALYFCASSVGGGETGELFFGEGSRLTVL.

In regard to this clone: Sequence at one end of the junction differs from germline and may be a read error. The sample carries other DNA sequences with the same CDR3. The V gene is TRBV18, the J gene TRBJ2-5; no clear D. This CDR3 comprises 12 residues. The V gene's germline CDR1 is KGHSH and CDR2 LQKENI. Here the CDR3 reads CASSPPGETQYF. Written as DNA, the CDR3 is TGTGCCAGCTCGCCACCCGGGGAGACCCAGTACTTC.

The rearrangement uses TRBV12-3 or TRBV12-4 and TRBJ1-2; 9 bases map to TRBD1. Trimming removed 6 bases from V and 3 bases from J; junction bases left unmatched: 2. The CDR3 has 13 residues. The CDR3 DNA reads TGTGCCAGCAGGGACAGGGGAGACTATGGCTACACCTTC. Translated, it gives CASRDRGDYGYTF.